The count of the clone carrying this T cell receptor (beta chain) is one. The sample originates from a study of identifying expanded T cells in peripheral blood. The V gene's germline CDR1 is SGDLS and CDR2 YYNGEE. This CDR3 is built from 15 residues. V lost 7 bases to trimming and J lost 0 bases; unmatched junction nucleotides: 6. The assay was immunoSEQ multiplex PCR, and TCRdb's table has in-frame clones only and misses some. The profile shows 100,000 to 150,000 clones, 86% of them singletons. No infections or other immune events were documented during collection. The V and J genes are TRBV9 and TRBJ2-3; TRBD2 matches 9 bases. The material sequenced was blood. This TCR was sampled from a person between 18 and 75 years old in good health. DNA for the CDR3: TGTGCCAGCGGCCGACTAGCGGAGAGCACAGATACGCAGTATTTT. Translated, it gives CASGRLAESTDTQYF. The full variable domain, completed using reference TRBV9 and TRBJ2-3, is DSGVTQTPKHLITATGQRVTLRCSPRSGDLSVYWYQQSLDQGLQFLIQYYNGEERAKGNILERFSAQQFPDLHSELNLSSLELGDSALYFCASGRLAESTDTQYFGPGTRLTVL.